The 20 T cell receptor beta chains below were found in one sample sequenced in a study of cytomegalovirus exposure and HLA in healthy donors. Method: immunoSEQ multiplex PCR; TCRdb's copy keeps in-frame clones and lacks some. The sample has 200,000 or so clones; approximately 82% are singletons. Sequencing was done on a sample of PBMCs. Receptors originate from a woman aged 25 to 39 in good health and CMV-seropositive.

J is TRBJ2-7 and V is TRBV6-5, with 7 bases that match TRBD2. The CDR3 loop spans 12 amino acids. V was clipped by 6 bases and J by 4 bases; unmatched bases: 3. Per the germline V gene, CDR1 is MNHEY and CDR2 is SVGAGI. CDR3 in DNA: TGTGCCAGCAGCCGTAGCGGGTACGAGCAGTACTTC. It is translated as CASSRSGYEQYF.

The chain links TRBV25-1 to TRBJ2-1, with 10 nucleotides matching TRBD1. CDR3 length: 18 amino acids. V was pared by 3 bases and J by 7 bases, with 15 bases of the junction left unmatched. CDR1 MGHDK and CDR2 SYGVNS come from the germline V gene. The CDR3 DNA reads TGTGCCAGCAGTGATCCTCCCGGGACAGGGGCTTCAGGGAATGAGCAGTTCTTC. Amino acid sequence: CASSDPPGTGASGNEQFF. Based on the CDR3 plus reference TRBV25-1 and TRBJ2-1, the full variable domain is EADIYQTPRYLVIGTGKKITLECSQTMGHDKMYWYQQDPGMELHLIHYSYGVNSTEKGDLSSESTVSRIRTEHFPLTLESARPSHTSQYLCASSDPPGTGASGNEQFFGPGTRLTVL.

The CDR3 is CASSLARLAGTNEQFF. CDR3 DNA sequence: TGTGCCAGCAGCTTAGCGCGGCTAGCGGGGACCAATGAGCAGTTCTTC. This sequence joins TRBV7-8 and TRBJ2-1; 9 nucleotides align to TRBD2. The germline V gene encodes CDR1 SGHVS and CDR2 FQNEAQ. CDR3 length: 16 residues. Unmatched junction bases numbered 6, after V lost 0 bases and J lost 6 bases. The full variable domain, with the rest looked up from reference TRBV7-8 and TRBJ2-1, is GAGVSQSPRYKVAKRGQDVALRCDPISGHVSLFWYQQALGQGPEFLTYFQNEAQLDKSGLPSDRFFAERPEGSVSTLKIQRTQQEDSAVYLCASSLARLAGTNEQFFGPGTRLTVL.

The rearrangement joins TRBV25-1 to TRBJ1-1; D uncertain. V lost 4 bases and J lost 6, with 9 bases in between. Germline lookup yields CDR1 MGHDK and CDR2 SYGVNS. CDR3 length: 12 amino acids. CDR3 in amino acids: CASSAVGSEAFF. CDR3 DNA: TGTGCCAGCAGTGCAGTGGGCTCTGAAGCTTTCTTT.

V usage is TRBV5-6 and J usage is TRBJ1-2, with 10 bases matching TRBD1. This CDR3 is built from 15 residues. Germline CDR1 and CDR2: SGHDT and YYEEEE. The V segment lost 4 bases and the J segment 6 bases; nucleotides outside the gene matches: 9. CDR3 coding DNA: TGTGCCAGCAGCATCGCCGGGACAGGGGTGGATGGCTACACCTTC. Translating it yields CASSIAGTGVDGYTF.

The chain combines TRBV2 with TRBJ2-5; TRBD2 agrees at 9 bases. The CDR3 covers 15 residues. V was pared by 4 bases and J by 4 bases, with 7 bases of the junction left unmatched. The germline gives CDR1 SNHLY, CDR2 FYNNEI. Written as DNA, the CDR3 is TGTGCCAGCAGTGCGATAGCGGGAGTAGCAGAGACCCAGTACTTC. As protein: CASSAIAGVAETQYF.

The genes are TRBV4-2 and TRBJ2-1; TRBD2 agrees at 7 bases. The CDR3 sequence is 15 residues long. The germline CDR1 and CDR2 sequences are LGHNA and YNFKEQ. The ends lost 0 bases at V and 4 bases at J; junction bases unmatched: 3. For the CDR3, the DNA is TGTGCCAGCAGCCAAGATACTAGCGCTTACAATGAGCAGTTCTTC. Its translation: CASSQDTSAYNEQFF.

The CDR3 loop is CASSTRGQGNTGELFF. CDR3 DNA sequence: TGTGCCAGCAGCACCAGAGGACAGGGGAACACCGGGGAGCTGTTTTTT. V and J are TRBV7-2 and TRBJ2-2; 8 bases are a match to TRBD1. V was pared by 5 bases and J by 1 base, with 6 bases of the junction left unmatched. Germline V CDR1 and CDR2: SGHTA, FQGNSA. The CDR3 covers 16 residues.

CDR3 nucleotide sequence: TGCAGTGCTACGGGAAACTACGAGCAGTACTTC. Protein sequence: CSATGNYEQYF. The chain couples TRBV20-1 to TRBJ2-7, with D possibly being TRBD2 (5 bases). Germline-derived CDR1 and CDR2 are DFQATT and SNEGSKA (reference sequence). V lost 4 bases and J 3 bases, leaving 7 bases between the germline ends. The CDR3 contains 11 residues.

The chain joins TRBV5-1 to TRBJ2-1; weak D call: TRBD1 (5 bases). Per the germline V gene, CDR1 is SGHRS and CDR2 is YFSETQ. The V end was cut by 4 bases, the J end by 8 bases, with 25 bases between. The CDR3 spans 17 residues. DNA for the CDR3: TGCGCCAGCAGCCCCTATGGGGTTACATATCAGGGCGATGAGCAGTTCTTC. This translates into CASSPYGVTYQGDEQFF.

This clone was observed a single time. V and J are TRBV5-1 and TRBJ2-2; D is possibly TRBD1 (5 bases). V lost 2 bases and J lost 4, with 9 bases in between. CDR3 size: 14 residues. Germline V gene data show CDR1 as SGHRS and CDR2 as YFSETQ. The CDR3 is CASSFPGSTGELFF. In DNA, the CDR3 is TGCGCCAGCAGCTTTCCAGGGTCCACCGGGGAGCTGTTTTTT.

The table lists this clone with a few counts. The V gene is TRBV5-6, the J gene TRBJ1-5, with 10 nucleotides matching TRBD1. The CDR3 loop spans 14 amino acids. The V gene's germline CDR1 is SGHDT and CDR2 YYEEEE. Unmatched junction bases numbered 8, after V lost 5 bases and J lost 9 bases. The CDR3 DNA sequence: TGTGCCAGCAGTTTCGGACAGGGGGGTTGGCCCCAGCATTTT. Translation: CASSFGQGGWPQHF.

The J gene is TRBJ2-7, the V gene TRBV2; 9 bases map to TRBD2. The germline gives CDR1 SNHLY, CDR2 FYNNEI. V lost 8 bases, J lost 6 bases, and 11 bases stayed unmatched. This CDR3 has 14 residues. The CDR3 DNA follows: TGTGCCAGCGTCGTATTAGCGGGAGTGTCCGAGCAGTACTTC. This gives the protein CASVVLAGVSEQYF.

The CDR3 DNA reads TGTGCCAGCAGCTTGGAGACGGGGTCCTCCTACGAGCAGTACTTC. As protein: CASSLETGSSYEQYF. V is TRBV11-2 and J is TRBJ2-7, with D maybe TRBD2 (5 bases). Germline-derived CDR1 and CDR2 are SGHAT and FQNNGV. The CDR3 runs 15 residues. Trimming shortened V by 3 bases and J by 0 bases, and 12 bases separated the two germline ends.

The rearrangement uses TRBV2 and TRBJ1-2; 7 bases map to TRBD1. This CDR3 contains 12 residues. The J segment lost 8 bases and the V segment lost 7 bases, leaving 7 bases of the junction unmatched. The germline V gene has CDR1 SNHLY and CDR2 FYNNEI. The CDR3 coding sequence is TGTGCCAGCATGACAGGGAAAAACGGCTACACCTTC. It codes for CASMTGKNGYTF.

This clone was observed a handful of times. CDR3 sequence: CSVRGQGYTF. CDR3 coding DNA: TGCAGCGTTAGAGGCCAGGGCTACACCTTC. This chain uses TRBV29-1 with TRBJ1-2; D is undetermined. Germline V lookup: CDR1 SQVTM, CDR2 ANQGSEA. V lost 5 bases and J 8 bases, leaving 9 bases between the germline ends. CDR3 size: 10 residues.

The CDR3, as DNA: TGTGCCAGCAGTCCTCTGGGCAGGGTGGACACTGAAGCTTTCTTT. Translated, it gives CASSPLGRVDTEAFF. The chain uses TRBV6-1 and TRBJ1-1; D possibly corresponds to TRBD1 (5 bases). The CDR3 covers 15 residues. The V gene's germline CDR1 is MNHNS and CDR2 SASEGT. V lost 5 bases and J 3 bases, leaving 16 bases between the germline ends.

This chain links TRBV11-3 with TRBJ2-2, with 9 bases aligning to TRBD1. The germline CDR1 and CDR2 sequences are SGHNT and YENEEA. The CDR3 sequence is 19 residues long. With 2 bases clipped from V and 4 bases from J, the junction kept 14 bases outside the gene matches. CDR3 loop: CASSLNFRVGQGSTGELFF. CDR3 coding DNA: TGTGCCAGCAGCTTAAATTTTCGCGTTGGACAGGGGAGCACCGGGGAGCTGTTTTTT.

The chain uses TRBV2 and TRBJ2-5, with D possibly TRBD2 on 6 matching bases. V lost 5 bases and J lost 1, with 14 bases in between. This CDR3 has 15 amino acids. From germline, CDR1 is SNHLY and CDR2 FYNNEI. The CDR3 here is CASSLGLAVQETQYF. In nucleotides, the CDR3 is TGTGCCAGCAGTCTCGGGTTAGCGGTCCAAGAGACCCAGTACTTC.

The rearrangement links TRBV11-3 to TRBJ1-2; a weak D match, TRBD1 (5 bases). Trimming pared 0 bases from V and 7 bases from J, leaving 15 bases between. The germline CDR1 and CDR2 sequences are SGHNT and YENEEA. This CDR3 has 15 residues. The CDR3 sequence is CASSLDSLRGGGYTF. The CDR3 nucleotides are TGTGCCAGCAGCTTAGATTCTTTGCGGGGGGGTGGCTACACCTTC.